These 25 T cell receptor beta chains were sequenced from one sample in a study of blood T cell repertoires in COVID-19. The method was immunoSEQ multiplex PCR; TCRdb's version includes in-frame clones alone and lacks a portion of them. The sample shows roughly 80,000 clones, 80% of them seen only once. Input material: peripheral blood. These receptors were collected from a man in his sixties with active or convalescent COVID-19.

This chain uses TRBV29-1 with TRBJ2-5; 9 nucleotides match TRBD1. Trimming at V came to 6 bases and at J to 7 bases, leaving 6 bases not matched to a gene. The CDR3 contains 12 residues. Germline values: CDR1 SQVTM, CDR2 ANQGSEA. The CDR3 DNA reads TGCAGCGTGCAGCGACAGGGGGTGACCCAGTACTTC. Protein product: CSVQRQGVTQYF.

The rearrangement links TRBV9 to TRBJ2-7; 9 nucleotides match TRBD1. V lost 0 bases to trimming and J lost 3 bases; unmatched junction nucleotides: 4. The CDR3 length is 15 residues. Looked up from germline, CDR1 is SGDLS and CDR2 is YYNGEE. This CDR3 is CASSVGQGVYYEQYF. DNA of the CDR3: TGTGCCAGCAGCGTAGGACAGGGGGTTTACTACGAGCAGTACTTC.

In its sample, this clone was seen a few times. The CDR3 DNA is TGTGCCTGGAGTTTCGGAGGATTTAGCAATCAGCCCCAGCATTTT. Encoded protein: CAWSFGGFSNQPQHF. The chain is built from TRBV30 and TRBJ1-5; D ambiguous. Germline values: CDR1 GTSNPN, CDR2 SVGIG (reference sequence). Trimming pared 2 bases from V and 0 bases from J, leaving 11 bases between. The CDR3 is made up of 15 amino acids.

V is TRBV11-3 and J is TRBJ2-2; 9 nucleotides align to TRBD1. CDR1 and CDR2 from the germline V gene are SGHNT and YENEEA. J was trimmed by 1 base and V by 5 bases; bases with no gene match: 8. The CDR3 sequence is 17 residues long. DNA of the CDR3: TGTGCCAGCAGCCCAACCTCGACAGGGGGGAACACCGGGGAGCTGTTTTTT. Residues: CASSPTSTGGNTGELFF.

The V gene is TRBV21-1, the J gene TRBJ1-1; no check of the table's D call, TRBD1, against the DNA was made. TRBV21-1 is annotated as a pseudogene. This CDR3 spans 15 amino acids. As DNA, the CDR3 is TGTGCCAGCAGCGCGACAAAGGGGCTGGGCACTGAAGCTTTCTTT. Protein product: CASSATKGLGTEAFF.

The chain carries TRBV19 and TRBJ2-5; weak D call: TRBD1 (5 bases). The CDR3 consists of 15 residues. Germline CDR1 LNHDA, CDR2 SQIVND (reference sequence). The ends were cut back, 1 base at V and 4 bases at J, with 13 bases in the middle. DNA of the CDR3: TGTGCCAGTAGTATAGCAGGGTGGATTGGAGAGACCCAGTACTTC. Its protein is CASSIAGWIGETQYF.

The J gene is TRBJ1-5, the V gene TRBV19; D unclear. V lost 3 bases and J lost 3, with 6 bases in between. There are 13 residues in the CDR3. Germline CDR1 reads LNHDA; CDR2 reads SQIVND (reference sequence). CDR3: CASSIQNNQPQHF. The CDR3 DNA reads TGTGCCAGTAGTATCCAGAACAATCAGCCCCAGCATTTT. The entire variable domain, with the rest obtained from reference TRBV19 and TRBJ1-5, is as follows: DGGITQSPKYLFRKEGQNVTLSCEQNLNHDAMYWYRQDPGQGLRLIYYSQIVNDFQKGDIAEGYSVSREKKESFPLTVTSAQKNPTAFYLCASSIQNNQPQHFGDGTRLSIL.

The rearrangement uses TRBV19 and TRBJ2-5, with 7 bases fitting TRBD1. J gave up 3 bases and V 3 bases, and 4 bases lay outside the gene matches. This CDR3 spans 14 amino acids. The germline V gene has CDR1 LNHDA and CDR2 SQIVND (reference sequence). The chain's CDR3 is CASSMGQSKETQYF. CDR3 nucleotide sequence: TGTGCCAGTAGTATGGGACAGAGCAAAGAGACCCAGTACTTC.

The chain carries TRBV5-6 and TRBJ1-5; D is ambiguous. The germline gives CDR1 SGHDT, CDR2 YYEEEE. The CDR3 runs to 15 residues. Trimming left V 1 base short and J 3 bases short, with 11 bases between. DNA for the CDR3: TGTGCCAGCAGCTTGTGGCCAGGCTTCAATCAGCCCCAGCATTTT. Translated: CASSLWPGFNQPQHF. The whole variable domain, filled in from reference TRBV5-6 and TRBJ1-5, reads DAGVTQSPTHLIKTRGQQVTLRCSPKSGHDTVSWYQQALGQGPQFIFQYYEEEERQRGNFPDRFSGHQFPNYSSELNVNALLLGDSALYLCASSLWPGFNQPQHFGDGTRLSIL.

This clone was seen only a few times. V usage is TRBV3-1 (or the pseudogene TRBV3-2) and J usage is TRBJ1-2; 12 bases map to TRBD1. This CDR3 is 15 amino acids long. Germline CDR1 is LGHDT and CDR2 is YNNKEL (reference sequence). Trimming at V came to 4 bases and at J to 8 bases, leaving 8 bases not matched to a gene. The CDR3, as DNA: TGTGCCAGCAGCCCTTACGGGACAGGGGGCGAAGGCTACACCTTC. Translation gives CASSPYGTGGEGYTF.

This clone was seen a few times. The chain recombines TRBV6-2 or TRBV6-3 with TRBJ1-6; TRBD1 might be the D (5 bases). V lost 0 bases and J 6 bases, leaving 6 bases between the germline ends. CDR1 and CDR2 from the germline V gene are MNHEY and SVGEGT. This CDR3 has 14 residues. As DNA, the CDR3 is TGTGCCAGCAGTTACTCGACAGCTAATTCACCCCTCCACTTT. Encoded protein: CASSYSTANSPLHF.

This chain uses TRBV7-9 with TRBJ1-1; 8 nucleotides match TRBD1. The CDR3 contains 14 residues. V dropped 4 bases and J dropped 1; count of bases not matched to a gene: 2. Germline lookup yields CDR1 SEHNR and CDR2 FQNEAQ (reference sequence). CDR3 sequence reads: CASSSGTGNTEAFF. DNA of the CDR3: TGTGCCAGCAGCTCAGGGACAGGGAACACTGAAGCTTTCTTT.

The CDR3 DNA is TGTGCCAGCAGTGTTCGGGACTCCAACTGGGGGGGTGAAGCTTTCTTT. Its protein is CASSVRDSNWGGEAFF. The chain recombines TRBV27 with TRBJ1-1; the D gene is possibly TRBD1 (5 bases). V lost 5 bases, J lost 7 bases, and 23 bases lay in between. Germline lookup yields CDR1 MNHEY and CDR2 SMNVEV (reference sequence). The CDR3 sequence is 16 residues long.

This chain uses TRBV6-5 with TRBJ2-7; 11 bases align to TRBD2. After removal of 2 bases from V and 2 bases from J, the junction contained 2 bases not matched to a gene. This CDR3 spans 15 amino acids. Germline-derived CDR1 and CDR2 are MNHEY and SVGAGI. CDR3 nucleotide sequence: TGTGCCAGCAGTTACGATAGCGGGGGGGCCTACGAGCAGTACTTC. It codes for CASSYDSGGAYEQYF.

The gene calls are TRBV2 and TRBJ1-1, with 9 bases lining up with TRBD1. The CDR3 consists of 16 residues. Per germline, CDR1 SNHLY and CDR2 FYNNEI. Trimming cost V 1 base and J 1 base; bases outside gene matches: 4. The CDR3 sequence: CASSEGTGVKNTEAFF. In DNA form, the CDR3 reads TGTGCCAGCAGTGAAGGGACAGGGGTCAAGAACACTGAAGCTTTCTTT.

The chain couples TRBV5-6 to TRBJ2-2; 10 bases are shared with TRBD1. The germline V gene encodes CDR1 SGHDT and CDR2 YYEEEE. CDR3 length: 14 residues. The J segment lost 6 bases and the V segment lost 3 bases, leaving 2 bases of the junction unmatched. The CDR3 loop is CASSWDRGSGELFF. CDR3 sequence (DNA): TGTGCCAGCAGCTGGGACAGGGGATCCGGGGAGCTGTTTTTT.

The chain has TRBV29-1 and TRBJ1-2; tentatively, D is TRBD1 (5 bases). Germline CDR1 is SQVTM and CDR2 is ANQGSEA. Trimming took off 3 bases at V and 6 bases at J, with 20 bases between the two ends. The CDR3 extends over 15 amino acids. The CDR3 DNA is TGCAGCGTTGATTCGCCGGGACTGGGGGTAGATGGCTACACCTTC. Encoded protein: CSVDSPGLGVDGYTF. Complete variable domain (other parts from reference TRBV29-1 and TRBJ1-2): SAVISQKPSRDICQRGTSLTIQCQVDSQVTMMFWYRQQPGQSLTLIATANQGSEATYESGFVIDKFPISRPNLTFSTLTVSNMSPEDSSIYLCSVDSPGLGVDGYTFGSGTRLTVV.

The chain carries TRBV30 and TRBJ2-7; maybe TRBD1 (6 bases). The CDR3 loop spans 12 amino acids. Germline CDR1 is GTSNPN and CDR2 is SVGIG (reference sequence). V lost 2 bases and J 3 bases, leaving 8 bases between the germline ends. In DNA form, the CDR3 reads TGTGCCTGGAGTCGGGACAACTACGAGCAGTACTTC. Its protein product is CAWSRDNYEQYF.

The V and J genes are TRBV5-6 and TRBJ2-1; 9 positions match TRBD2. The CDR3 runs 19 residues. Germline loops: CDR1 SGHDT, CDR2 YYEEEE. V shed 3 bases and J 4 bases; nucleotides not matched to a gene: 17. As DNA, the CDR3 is TGTGCCAGCAGCTCGACTCGTGCTTTGAGCGGGGGGTCGTACAATGAGCAGTTCTTC. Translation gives CASSSTRALSGGSYNEQFF.

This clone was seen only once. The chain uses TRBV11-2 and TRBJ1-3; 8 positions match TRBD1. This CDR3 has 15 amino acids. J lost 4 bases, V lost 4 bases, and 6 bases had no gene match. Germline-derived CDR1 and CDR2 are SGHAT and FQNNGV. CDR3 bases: TGTGCCAGCAGCTCGTCCGACAGGGGAGGAAACACCATATATTTT. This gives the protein CASSSSDRGGNTIYF.

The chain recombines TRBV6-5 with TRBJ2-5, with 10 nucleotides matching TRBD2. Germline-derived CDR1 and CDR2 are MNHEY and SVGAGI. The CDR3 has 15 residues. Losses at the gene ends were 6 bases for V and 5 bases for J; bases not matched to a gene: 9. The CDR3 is CASRSGASGGETQYF. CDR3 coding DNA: TGTGCCAGCAGGAGCGGGGCTAGCGGGGGTGAGACCCAGTACTTC.

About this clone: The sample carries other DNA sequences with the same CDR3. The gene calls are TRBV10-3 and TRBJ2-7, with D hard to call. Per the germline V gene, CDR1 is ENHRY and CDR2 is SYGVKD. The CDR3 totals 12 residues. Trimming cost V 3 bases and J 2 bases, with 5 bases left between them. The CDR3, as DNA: TGTGCCATCAGTGAAACAGCCTACGAGCAGTACTTC. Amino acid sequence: CAISETAYEQYF.

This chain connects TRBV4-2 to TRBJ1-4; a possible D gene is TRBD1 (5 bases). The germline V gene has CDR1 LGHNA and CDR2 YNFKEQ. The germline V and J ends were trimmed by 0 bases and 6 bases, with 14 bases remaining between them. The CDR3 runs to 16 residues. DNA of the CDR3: TGTGCCAGCAGCCAAGATCGGAGGGGTACCCATGAAAAACTGTTTTTT. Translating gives CASSQDRRGTHEKLFF.

The CDR3 loop is CASSNQGTGNTIYF. The CDR3 coding sequence is TGTGCCAGCAGCAATCAGGGAACTGGAAACACCATATATTTT. The chain carries TRBV6-6 and TRBJ1-3, with D perhaps matching TRBD1 (5 bases). Per germline, CDR1 MNHNY and CDR2 SVGAGI (reference sequence). Between the trimmed V and J ends, which lost 6 bases and 2 bases, there was a span of 11 bases. The CDR3 length is 14 residues.

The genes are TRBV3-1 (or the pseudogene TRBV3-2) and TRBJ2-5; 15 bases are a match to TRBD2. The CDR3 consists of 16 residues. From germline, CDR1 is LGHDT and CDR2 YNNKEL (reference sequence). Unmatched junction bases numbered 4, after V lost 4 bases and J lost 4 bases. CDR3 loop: CASSPGLAGGRETQYF. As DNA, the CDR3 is TGTGCCAGCAGCCCTGGACTAGCGGGGGGGCGAGAGACCCAGTACTTC.